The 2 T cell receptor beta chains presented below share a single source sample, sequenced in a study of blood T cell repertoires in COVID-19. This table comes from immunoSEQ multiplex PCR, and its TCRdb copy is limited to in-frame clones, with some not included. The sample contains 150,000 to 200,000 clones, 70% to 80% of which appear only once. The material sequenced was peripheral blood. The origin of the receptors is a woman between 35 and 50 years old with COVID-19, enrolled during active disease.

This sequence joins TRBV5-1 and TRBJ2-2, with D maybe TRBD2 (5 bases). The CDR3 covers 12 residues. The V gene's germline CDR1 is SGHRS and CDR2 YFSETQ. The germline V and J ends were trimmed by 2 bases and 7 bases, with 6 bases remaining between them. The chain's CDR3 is CASSFSGGELFF. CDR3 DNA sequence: TGCGCCAGCAGCTTCAGCGGCGGGGAGCTGTTTTTT.

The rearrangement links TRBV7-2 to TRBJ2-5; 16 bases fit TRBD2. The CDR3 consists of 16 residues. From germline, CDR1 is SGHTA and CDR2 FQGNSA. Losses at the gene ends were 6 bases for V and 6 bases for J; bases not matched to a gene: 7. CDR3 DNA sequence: TGTGCCAGCAGGCCGGGACTAGCGGGAGGGTTCAAGACCCAGTACTTC. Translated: CASRPGLAGGFKTQYF.